This T cell receptor beta chain was recovered during a study of response to subunit inactivated influenza vaccine. CDR3 length: 17 residues. From germline, CDR1 is DFQATT and CDR2 SNEGSKA (reference sequence). Trimming pared 0 bases from V and 6 bases from J, leaving 24 bases between. This clonotype was observed a handful of times. Its antigen is as yet unknown. Study results and limitations: A suggestion made by the authors is that each seasonal influenza vaccination recruits few new T cells.

MiXCR, run by TCRdb on the RT-PCR reads, gives a single entry per CDR3 protein. The repertoire holds 530,000 or so distinct CDR3 sequences, with around 11% as singletons. The source is a man in his fifties or sixties who received an inactivated influenza vaccine. The sample in question was PBMCs from blood, obtained on the day of vaccination. This chain connects TRBV20-1 to TRBJ2-7; a weak D match, TRBD2 (5 bases). CDR3 sequence: CSARDSRTHGDGGEQYF. CDR3 nucleotides: TGCAGTGCTAGAGATTCTCGCACCCACGGGGATGGAGGCGAGCAGTACTTC.